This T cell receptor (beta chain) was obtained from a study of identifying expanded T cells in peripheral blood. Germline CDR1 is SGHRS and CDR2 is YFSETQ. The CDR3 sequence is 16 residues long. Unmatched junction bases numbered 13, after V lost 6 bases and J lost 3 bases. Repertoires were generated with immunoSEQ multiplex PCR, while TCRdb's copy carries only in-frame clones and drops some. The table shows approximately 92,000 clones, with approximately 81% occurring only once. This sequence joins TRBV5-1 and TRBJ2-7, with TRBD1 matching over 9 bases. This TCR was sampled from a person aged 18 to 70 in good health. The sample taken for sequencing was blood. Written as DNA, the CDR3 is TGCGCCAGCAAATTCTTGGGACAGGGTCCAAACTACGAGCAGTACTTC. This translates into CASKFLGQGPNYEQYF.